This TCR beta chain was sequenced for a study of identical twins. The study, taken as a whole, reports: The study found excess low generation probability among twin-shared out-of-frame alpha sequences.

A universal primer site was created by template switching, with the cDNA bearing unique molecular identifiers. TCRdb re-called the 5' RACE reads through MiXCR, storing one row per CDR3 protein. The sample lists over 500,000 distinct CDR3 sequences, approximately 22% occurring once. The germline V gene has CDR1 MNHNS and CDR2 SASEGT. Germline trimming cut 6 bases from V and 2 bases from J; bases unmatched to any gene: 7. This CDR3 comprises 15 residues. Remarks on this clonotype: Its target is not known.

This same sample was also part of a study on T cells expressing NK-cell markers. That paper adds: The sequencing cohort of eight donors included seven HCMV-seropositive individuals and one seronegative individual.

Sequenced sample: CD4+ T cells sorted from blood. The rearrangement uses TRBV6-1 and TRBJ2-1; TRBD1 aligns across 7 bases. The TCR originated in a woman aged 18-29 years in good health. The CDR3 sequence is CASRSRDRAYNEQFF. In nucleotides, the CDR3 is TGTGCCAGCAGATCAAGGGACAGAGCCTACAATGAGCAGTTCTTC.